This T cell receptor beta chain is drawn from a study of blood T cell repertoires in COVID-19. Germline CDR1 is LNHDA and CDR2 is SQIVND (reference sequence). This CDR3 is built from 13 residues. Deletions cut 7 bases from V and 2 bases from J, with 9 bases between. Profiled with immunoSEQ multiplex PCR; TCRdb holds only in-frame clones, not every one. In the table there are about 670,000 clones, about 90% of which are singletons. The chain employs TRBV19 and TRBJ1-5; no definite D call. The origin of this receptor is a woman aged 18 to 35 with acute or convalescent COVID-19. Sequenced material: peripheral blood. CDR3 sequence: CASTERGNQPQHF. In DNA, the CDR3 is TGTGCCAGTACGGAACGGGGCAATCAGCCCCAGCATTTT. Complete variable domain (other parts from reference TRBV19 and TRBJ1-5): DGGITQSPKYLFRKEGQNVTLSCEQNLNHDAMYWYRQDPGQGLRLIYYSQIVNDFQKGDIAEGYSVSREKKESFPLTVTSAQKNPTAFYLCASTERGNQPQHFGDGTRLSIL.